This TCR beta chain is from a study of T-cell memory formation after mild COVID-19. Study-wide results and caveats: Several responding clones turned up in pre-infection memory, indicating that cross-reactive memory may have taken part.

TCRdb analysed the 5' RACE reads with MiXCR anew, one entry per CDR3 protein. The sample includes under 300,000 distinct CDR3 sequences, around 15% of them seen just once. V shed 5 bases, J shed 6 bases, and the junction held 6 bases outside the gene matches. CDR1 is MNHEY and CDR2 is SMNVEV in the germline V gene (reference sequence). This CDR3 spans 16 amino acids. As to this clonotype: The antigen remains undetermined.

The TCR was taken from a man aged 18 to 30 who had mild COVID-19 (a few samples of this study predate the infection). Cell type and time point are not known. The J gene is TRBJ2-4, the V gene TRBV27, with 14 bases that match TRBD2. The specimen sequenced was PBMCs or a T cell subset sorted from them (not recorded which). The CDR3, as DNA: TGTGCCAGCAGTCACGGACTAGCGGGGGGTTCAAACATTCAGTACTTC. The encoded protein is CASSHGLAGGSNIQYF.